The sequence of this T cell receptor (beta chain) was determined in a study of identifying expanded T cells in peripheral blood. Study-level results: Variance in clone template counts between roughly 2-week samples significantly increased with total template count across all healthy donors.

About this clone: Its antigen is as yet unknown.

Between the trimmed V and J ends, which lost 1 base and 6 bases, there was a span of 12 bases. The CDR3 has 14 residues. Germline V gives CDR1 SNHLY, CDR2 FYNNEI. Healthy donors had no documented immune events, such as infections, while sampled. Generated by immunoSEQ multiplex PCR, the TCRdb table keeps only in-frame clones and is missing some. The sample records roughly 96,000 clones, 88% being singletons. The chain recombines TRBV2 with TRBJ1-1; D is ambiguous. This clonotype was sampled from a person aged 18-70 years in good health. Sample: blood. Here the CDR3 reads CASSEVEASPEAFF. DNA of the CDR3: TGTGCCAGCAGTGAAGTGGAAGCGAGTCCTGAAGCTTTCTTT.